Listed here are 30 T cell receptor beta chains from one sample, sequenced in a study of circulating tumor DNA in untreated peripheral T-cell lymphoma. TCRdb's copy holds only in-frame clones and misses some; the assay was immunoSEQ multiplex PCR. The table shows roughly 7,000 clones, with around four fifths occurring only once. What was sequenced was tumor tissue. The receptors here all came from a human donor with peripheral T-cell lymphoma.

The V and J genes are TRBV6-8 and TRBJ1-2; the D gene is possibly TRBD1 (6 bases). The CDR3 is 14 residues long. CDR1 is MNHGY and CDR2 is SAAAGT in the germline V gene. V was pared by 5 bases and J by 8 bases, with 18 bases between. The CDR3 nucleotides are TGTGCCAGCAGTCTTCTAGGGGGGGGCTTGGGCTACACCTTC. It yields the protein CASSLLGGGLGYTF.

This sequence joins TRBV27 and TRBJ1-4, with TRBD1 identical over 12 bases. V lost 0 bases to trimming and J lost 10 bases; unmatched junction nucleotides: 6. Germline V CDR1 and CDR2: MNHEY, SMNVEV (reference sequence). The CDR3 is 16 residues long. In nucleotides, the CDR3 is TGTGCCAGCAGTTTATCGCCCGGGACAGGGGGCAGAAAACTGTTTTTT. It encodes CASSLSPGTGGRKLFF.

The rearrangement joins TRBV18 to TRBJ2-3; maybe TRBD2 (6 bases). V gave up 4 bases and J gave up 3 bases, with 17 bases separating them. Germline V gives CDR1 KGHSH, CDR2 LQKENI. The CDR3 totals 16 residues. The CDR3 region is CASSRPRESGTDTQYF. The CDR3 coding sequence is TGTGCCAGCTCACGACCCCGGGAGAGTGGGACAGATACGCAGTATTTT.

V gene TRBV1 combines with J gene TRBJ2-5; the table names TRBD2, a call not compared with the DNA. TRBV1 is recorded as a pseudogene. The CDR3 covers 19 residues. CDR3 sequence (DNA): TGCGCCAGCAGCCAGGGACTAGCGGGACTAGTAGGTTCGTGGGAGACCCAGTACTTC. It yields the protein CASSQGLAGLVGSWETQYF.

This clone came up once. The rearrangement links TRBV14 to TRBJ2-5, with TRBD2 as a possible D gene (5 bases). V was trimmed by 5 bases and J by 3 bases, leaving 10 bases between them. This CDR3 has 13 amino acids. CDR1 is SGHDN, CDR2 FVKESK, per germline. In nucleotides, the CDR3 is TGTGCCAGCAGCAACGGACTCAAAGAGACCCAGTACTTC. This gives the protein CASSNGLKETQYF.

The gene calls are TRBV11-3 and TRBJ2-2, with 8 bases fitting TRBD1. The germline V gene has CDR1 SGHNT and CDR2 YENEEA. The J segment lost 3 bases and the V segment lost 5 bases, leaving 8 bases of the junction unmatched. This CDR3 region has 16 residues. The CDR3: CASSARTGYDTGELFF. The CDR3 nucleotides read TGTGCCAGCAGCGCCCGGACAGGGTATGACACCGGGGAGCTGTTTTTT.

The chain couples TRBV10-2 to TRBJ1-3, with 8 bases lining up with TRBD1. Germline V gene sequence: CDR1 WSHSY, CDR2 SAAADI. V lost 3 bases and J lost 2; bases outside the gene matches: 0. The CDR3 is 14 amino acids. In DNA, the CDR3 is TGCGCCAGCAGTGAACAGGGGGCTGGAAACACCATATATTTT. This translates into CASSEQGAGNTIYF.

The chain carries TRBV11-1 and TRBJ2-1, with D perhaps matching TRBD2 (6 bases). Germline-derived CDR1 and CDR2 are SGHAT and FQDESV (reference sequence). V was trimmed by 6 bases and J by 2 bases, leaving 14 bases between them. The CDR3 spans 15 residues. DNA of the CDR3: TGTGCCAGCAGGACGAGGAGGGCGGCCTACAATGAGCAGTTCTTC. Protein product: CASRTRRAAYNEQFF.

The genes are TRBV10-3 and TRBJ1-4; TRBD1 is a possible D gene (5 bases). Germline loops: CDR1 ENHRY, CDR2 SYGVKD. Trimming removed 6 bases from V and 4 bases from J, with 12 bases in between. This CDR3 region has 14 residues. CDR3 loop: CAISDSGFNEKLFF. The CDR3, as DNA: TGTGCCATCAGCGACAGTGGGTTTAATGAAAAACTGTTTTTT.

CDR3 protein: CASSRNSNIGNTIYF. In DNA, the CDR3 is TGTGCCAGCAGTCGAAACTCAAACATTGGAAACACCATATATTTT. This chain connects TRBV28 to TRBJ1-3; D ambiguous. V lost 5 bases and J 3 bases, leaving 14 bases between the germline ends. Per germline, CDR1 MDHEN and CDR2 SYDVKM. This CDR3 contains 15 residues.

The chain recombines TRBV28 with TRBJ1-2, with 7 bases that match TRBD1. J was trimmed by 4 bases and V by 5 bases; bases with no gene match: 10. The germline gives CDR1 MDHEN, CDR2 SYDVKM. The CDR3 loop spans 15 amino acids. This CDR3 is CASSTRTGQGYGYTF. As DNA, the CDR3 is TGTGCCAGCAGTACCCGGACAGGCCAGGGCTATGGCTACACCTTC.

DNA for the CDR3: TGTGCCAGCAGTTATTCGGGACTAGCGGGAACGCAAGAGACCCAGTACTTC. Protein: CASSYSGLAGTQETQYF. The rearrangement joins TRBV6-8 to TRBJ2-5; 13 nucleotides line up with TRBD2. The V and J ends lost 3 bases and 2 bases, in that order; junction bases with no gene match: 6. CDR1 is MNHGY, CDR2 SAAAGT, per germline. This CDR3 region has 17 residues.

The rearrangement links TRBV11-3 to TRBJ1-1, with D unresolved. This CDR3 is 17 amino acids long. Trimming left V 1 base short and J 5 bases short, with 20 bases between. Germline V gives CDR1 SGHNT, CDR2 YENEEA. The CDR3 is CASSLGSPFSTRTEAFF. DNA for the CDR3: TGTGCCAGCAGCTTAGGGAGTCCCTTCTCCACGAGGACTGAAGCTTTCTTT. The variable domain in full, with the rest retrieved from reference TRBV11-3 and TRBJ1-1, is EAGVVQSPRYKIIEKKQPVAFWCNPISGHNTLYWYLQNLGQGPELLIRYENEEAVDDSQLPKDRFSAERLKGVDSTLKIQPAELGDSAVYLCASSLGSPFSTRTEAFFGQGTRLTVV.

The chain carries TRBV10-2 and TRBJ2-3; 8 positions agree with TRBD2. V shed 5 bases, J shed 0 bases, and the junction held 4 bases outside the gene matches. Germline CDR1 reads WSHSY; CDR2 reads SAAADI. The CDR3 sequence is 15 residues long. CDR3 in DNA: TGCGCCAGCAGTCCTAGCGGGCGTAGCACAGATACGCAGTATTTT. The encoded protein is CASSPSGRSTDTQYF.

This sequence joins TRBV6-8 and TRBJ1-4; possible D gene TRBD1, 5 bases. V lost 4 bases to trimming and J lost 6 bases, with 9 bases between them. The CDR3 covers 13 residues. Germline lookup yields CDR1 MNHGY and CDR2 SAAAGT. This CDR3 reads CASSSTVYEKLFF. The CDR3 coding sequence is TGTGCCAGCAGTTCGACAGTATATGAAAAACTGTTTTTT.

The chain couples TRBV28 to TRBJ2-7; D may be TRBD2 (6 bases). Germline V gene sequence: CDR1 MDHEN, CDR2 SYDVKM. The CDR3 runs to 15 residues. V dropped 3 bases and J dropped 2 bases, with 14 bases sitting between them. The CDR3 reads CASSLEGYGTYEQYF. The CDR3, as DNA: TGTGCCAGCAGTTTGGAGGGGTATGGTACCTACGAGCAGTACTTC.

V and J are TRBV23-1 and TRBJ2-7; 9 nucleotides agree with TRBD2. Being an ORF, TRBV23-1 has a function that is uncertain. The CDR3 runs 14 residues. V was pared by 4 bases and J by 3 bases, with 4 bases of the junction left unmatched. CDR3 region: CASSLGLASYEQYF. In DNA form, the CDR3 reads TGCGCCAGCAGTCTTGGACTAGCGAGCTACGAGCAGTACTTC.

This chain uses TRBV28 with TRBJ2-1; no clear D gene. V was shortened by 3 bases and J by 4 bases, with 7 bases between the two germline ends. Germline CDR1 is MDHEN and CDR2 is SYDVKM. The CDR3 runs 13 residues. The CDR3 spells CASSFADYNEQFF. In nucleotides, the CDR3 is TGTGCCAGCAGTTTCGCGGATTACAATGAGCAGTTCTTC.

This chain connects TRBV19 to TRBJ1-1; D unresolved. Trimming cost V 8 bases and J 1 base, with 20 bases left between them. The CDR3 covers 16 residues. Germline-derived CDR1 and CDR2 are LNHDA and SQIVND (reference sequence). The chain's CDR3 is CASPPYAWQRNTEAFF. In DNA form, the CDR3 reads TGTGCCAGTCCCCCCTACGCCTGGCAGCGGAACACTGAAGCTTTCTTT.

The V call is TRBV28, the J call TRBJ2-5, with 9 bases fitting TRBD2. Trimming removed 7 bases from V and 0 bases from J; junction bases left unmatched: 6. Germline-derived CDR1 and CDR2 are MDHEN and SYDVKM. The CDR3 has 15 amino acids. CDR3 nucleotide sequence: TGTGCCAGCATCCCCGCGGGGGGGAACCAAGAGACCCAGTACTTC. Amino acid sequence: CASIPAGGNQETQYF.

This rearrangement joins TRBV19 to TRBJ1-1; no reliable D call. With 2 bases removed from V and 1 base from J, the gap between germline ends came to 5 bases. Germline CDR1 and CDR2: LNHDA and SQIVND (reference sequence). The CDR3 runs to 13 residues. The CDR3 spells CASSISRNTEAFF. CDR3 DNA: TGTGCCAGTAGTATAAGTCGGAACACTGAAGCTTTCTTT.

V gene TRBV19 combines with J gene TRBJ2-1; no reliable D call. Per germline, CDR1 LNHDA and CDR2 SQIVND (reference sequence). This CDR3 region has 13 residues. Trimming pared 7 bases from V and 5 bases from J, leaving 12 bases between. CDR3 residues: CASTIGMNNEQFF. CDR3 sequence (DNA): TGTGCCAGTACAATCGGCATGAACAATGAGCAGTTCTTC.

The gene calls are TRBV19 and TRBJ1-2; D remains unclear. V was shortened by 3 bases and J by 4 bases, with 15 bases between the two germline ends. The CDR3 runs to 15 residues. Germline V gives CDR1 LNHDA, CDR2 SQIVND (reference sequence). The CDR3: CASSMASVGSYGYTF. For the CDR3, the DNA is TGTGCCAGTAGTATGGCGTCAGTGGGGAGCTATGGCTACACCTTC. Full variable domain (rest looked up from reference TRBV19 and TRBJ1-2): DGGITQSPKYLFRKEGQNVTLSCEQNLNHDAMYWYRQDPGQGLRLIYYSQIVNDFQKGDIAEGYSVSREKKESFPLTVTSAQKNPTAFYLCASSMASVGSYGYTFGSGTRLTVV.

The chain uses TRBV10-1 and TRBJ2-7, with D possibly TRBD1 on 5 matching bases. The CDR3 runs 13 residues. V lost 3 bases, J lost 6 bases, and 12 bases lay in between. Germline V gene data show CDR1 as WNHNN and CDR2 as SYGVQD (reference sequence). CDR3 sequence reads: CASSENNRGEQYF. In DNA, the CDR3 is TGCGCCAGCAGTGAAAACAATAGGGGCGAGCAGTACTTC.

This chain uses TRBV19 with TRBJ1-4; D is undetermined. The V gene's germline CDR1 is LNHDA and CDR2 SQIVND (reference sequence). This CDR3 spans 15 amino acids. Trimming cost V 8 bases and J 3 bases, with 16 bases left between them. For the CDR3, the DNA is TGTGCCAGTTCATGGAGGAGTTTGCCTAATGAAAAACTGTTTTTT. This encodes CASSWRSLPNEKLFF.

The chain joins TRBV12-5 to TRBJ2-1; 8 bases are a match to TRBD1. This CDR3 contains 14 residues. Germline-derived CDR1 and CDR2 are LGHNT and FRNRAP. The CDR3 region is CASITGGSYNEQFF. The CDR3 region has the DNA TGTGCCAGCATCACAGGGGGTTCCTACAATGAGCAGTTCTTC.

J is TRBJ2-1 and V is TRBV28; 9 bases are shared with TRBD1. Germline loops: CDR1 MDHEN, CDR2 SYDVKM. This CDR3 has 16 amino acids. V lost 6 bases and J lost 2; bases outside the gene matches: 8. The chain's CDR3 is CASRGQGGWTYNEQFF. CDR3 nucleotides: TGTGCCAGCAGGGGACAGGGTGGATGGACCTACAATGAGCAGTTCTTC.

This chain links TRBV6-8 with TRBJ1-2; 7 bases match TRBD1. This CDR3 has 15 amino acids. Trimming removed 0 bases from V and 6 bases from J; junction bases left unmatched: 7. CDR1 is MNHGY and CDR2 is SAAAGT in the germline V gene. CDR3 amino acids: CASSYSNRGHNGYTF. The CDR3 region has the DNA TGTGCCAGCAGTTACTCGAACAGGGGCCACAATGGCTACACCTTC.

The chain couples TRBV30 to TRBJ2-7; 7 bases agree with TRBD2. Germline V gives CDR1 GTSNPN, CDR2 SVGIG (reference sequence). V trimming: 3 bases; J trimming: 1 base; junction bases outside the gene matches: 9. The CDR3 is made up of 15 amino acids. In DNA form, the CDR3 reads TGTGCCTGGAGCCCCATTTGGGAGGGATCCTACGAGCAGTACTTC. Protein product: CAWSPIWEGSYEQYF.

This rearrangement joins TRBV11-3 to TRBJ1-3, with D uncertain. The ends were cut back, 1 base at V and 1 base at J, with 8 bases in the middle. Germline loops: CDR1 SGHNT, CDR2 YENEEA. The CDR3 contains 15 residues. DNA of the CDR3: TGTGCCAGCAGCTTAGTGGCGGGTTCTGGAAACACCATATATTTT. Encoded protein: CASSLVAGSGNTIYF.